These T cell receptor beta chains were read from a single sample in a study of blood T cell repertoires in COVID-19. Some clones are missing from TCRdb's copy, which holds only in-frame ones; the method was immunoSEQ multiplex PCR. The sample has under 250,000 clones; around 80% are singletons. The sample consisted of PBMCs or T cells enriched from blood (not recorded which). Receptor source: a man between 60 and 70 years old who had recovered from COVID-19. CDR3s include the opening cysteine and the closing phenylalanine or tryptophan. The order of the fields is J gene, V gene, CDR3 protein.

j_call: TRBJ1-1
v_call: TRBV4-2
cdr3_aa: CASSQDRRTQAFF

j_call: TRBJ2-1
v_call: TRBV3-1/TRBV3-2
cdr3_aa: CASTSSGGGRAEQFF

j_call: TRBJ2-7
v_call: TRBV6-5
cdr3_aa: CASSPTGVSSYEQYF

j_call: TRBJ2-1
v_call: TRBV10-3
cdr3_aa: CAISGIATSGVNEQFF

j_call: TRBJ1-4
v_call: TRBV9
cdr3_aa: CASSGQGREELFF

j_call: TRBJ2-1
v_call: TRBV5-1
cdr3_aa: CASSLGSSSYNEQFF

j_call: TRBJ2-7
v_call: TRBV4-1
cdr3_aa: CASSLNSYEQYF

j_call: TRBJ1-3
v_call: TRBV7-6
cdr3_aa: CASSRIQGDTIYF

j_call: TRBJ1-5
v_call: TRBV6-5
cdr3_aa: CASRLDREDQPQHF

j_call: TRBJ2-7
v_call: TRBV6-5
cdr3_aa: CASSSGVGSYEQYF

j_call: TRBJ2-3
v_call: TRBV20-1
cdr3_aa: CSASRLAGVDTQYF

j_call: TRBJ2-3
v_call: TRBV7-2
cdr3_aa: CASSLEFPESTDTQYF

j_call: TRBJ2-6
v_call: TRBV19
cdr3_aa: CASHGGLSGANVLTF

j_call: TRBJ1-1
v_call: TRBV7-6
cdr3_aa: CASSLYQGQGGEAFF

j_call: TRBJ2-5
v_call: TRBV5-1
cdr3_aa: CASSLGTSEVETQYF

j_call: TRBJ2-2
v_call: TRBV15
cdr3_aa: CATSRGTANTGELFF

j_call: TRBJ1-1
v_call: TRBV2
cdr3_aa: CASKKTGVGTEAFF

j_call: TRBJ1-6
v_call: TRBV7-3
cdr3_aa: CASSQTGNNYNSPLHF

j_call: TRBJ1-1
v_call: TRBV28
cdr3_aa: CASSSPRDRGITEAFF

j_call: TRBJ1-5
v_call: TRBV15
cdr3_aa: CATSTGRGGLVQPQHF

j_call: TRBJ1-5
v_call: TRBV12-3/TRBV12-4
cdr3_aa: CASTMMRDQPQHF

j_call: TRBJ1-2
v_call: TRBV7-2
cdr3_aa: CASSLISGRANGYTF